One and the same sample provided the 31 T cell receptor beta chains below, sequenced in a study of the immune and genomic landscape of osteosarcoma. Only in-frame clones appear in the TCRdb table, and some are missing; sequencing was by immunoSEQ multiplex PCR. The sample lists roughly 9,800 clones, around two thirds occurring once. Primary, local recurrence and metastasis osteosarcoma tumors were taken after treatment from poor-prognosis patients. Specimen: osteosarcoma tumor tissue from the lung. These receptors all come from a human donor with osteosarcoma.

The chain couples TRBV5-1 to TRBJ2-2, with 11 bases aligning to TRBD2. Trimming removed 5 bases from V and 2 bases from J; junction bases left unmatched: 11. This CDR3 has 18 residues. Per the germline V gene, CDR1 is SGHRS and CDR2 is YFSETQ. CDR3 in DNA: TGCGCCAGCAGTTTCCCCCCGGGACTAGCGGTCAACACCGGGGAGCTGTTTTTT. The encoded protein is CASSFPPGLAVNTGELFF.

The V call is TRBV5-6, the J call TRBJ2-2; TRBD1 agrees at 7 bases. J was trimmed by 2 bases and V by 5 bases; bases with no gene match: 6. The CDR3 totals 15 residues. Germline V gene data show CDR1 as SGHDT and CDR2 as YYEEEE. The CDR3 here is CASRSTGINTGELFF. CDR3 in DNA: TGTGCCAGCAGGTCGACAGGGATCAACACCGGGGAGCTGTTTTTT. The full variable domain, rest sourced from reference TRBV5-6 and TRBJ2-2, is DAGVTQSPTHLIKTRGQQVTLRCSPKSGHDTVSWYQQALGQGPQFIFQYYEEEERQRGNFPDRFSGHQFPNYSSELNVNALLLGDSALYLCASRSTGINTGELFFGEGSRLTVL.

In DNA form, the CDR3 reads TGTGCCAGCAGTTATTCGGGACTAGCCCATGAGCAGTTCTTC. Translated: CASSYSGLAHEQFF. The rearrangement joins TRBV6-1 to TRBJ2-1; 9 bases agree with TRBD2. Unmatched junction bases numbered 7, after V lost 5 bases and J lost 8 bases. Per germline, CDR1 MNHNS and CDR2 SASEGT. The CDR3 length is 14 residues.

The chain joins TRBV28 to TRBJ1-2; D is unclear. The CDR3 is 11 residues long. The V gene lost 5 bases and the J gene lost 4 bases, with 5 bases spanning the gap. The germline CDR1 and CDR2 sequences are MDHEN and SYDVKM. This CDR3 is CASSKGYGYTF. The DNA of the CDR3 is TGTGCCAGCAGTAAGGGCTATGGCTACACCTTC.

The chain is built from TRBV7-3 and TRBJ1-1; a weak D match, TRBD1 (5 bases). Germline V gene data show CDR1 as SGHTA and CDR2 as FQGTGA. The CDR3 extends over 13 amino acids. V lost 4 bases, J lost 5 bases, and 11 bases lay in between. CDR3 residues: CASSSSGGTEAFF. CDR3 nucleotides: TGTGCCAGCAGCTCATCCGGGGGAACTGAAGCTTTCTTT.

In this sample, this clone turned up a few times. V gene TRBV7-9 combines with J gene TRBJ1-6; unclear D gene. The length of the CDR3 is 11 residues. The V end lost 5 bases, the J end lost 6 bases, and 2 bases lay between the germline ends. Germline lookup yields CDR1 SEHNR and CDR2 FQNEAQ (reference sequence). The CDR3 bases are TGTGCCAGCAGCCCTAATTCACCCCTCCACTTT. Its translation is CASSPNSPLHF.

The chain carries TRBV9 and TRBJ1-2, with D possibly being TRBD1 (6 bases). The CDR3 is made up of 15 amino acids. Germline values: CDR1 SGDLS, CDR2 YYNGEE. Trimming left V 3 bases short and J 3 bases short, with 15 bases between. In DNA form, the CDR3 reads TGTGCCAGCAGCGGTTGGACAGAGGTACACTATGGCTACACCTTC. This gives the protein CASSGWTEVHYGYTF.

This clone counts as medium-sized. This rearrangement joins TRBV10-2 to TRBJ1-2; D remains unclear. Germline V gives CDR1 WSHSY, CDR2 SAAADI. The V gene lost 7 bases and the J gene lost 8 bases, with 17 bases spanning the gap. CDR3 length: 13 amino acids. The CDR3 DNA reads TGCGCCAGCACTGTGTTCCGGGGTAACGGCTACACCTTC. Translating it yields CASTVFRGNGYTF.

The chain couples TRBV11-2 to TRBJ2-3, with 7 bases that match TRBD2. J lost 5 bases, V lost 5 bases, and 13 bases had no gene match. The CDR3 spans 16 residues. In germline, CDR1 is SGHAT, CDR2 FQNNGV. The CDR3 spells CASSPRGRELGDTQYF. CDR3 in DNA: TGTGCCAGCAGCCCCCGAGGGCGGGAGTTAGGAGATACGCAGTATTTT.

This clone was counted a single time. The V gene is TRBV7-3, the J gene TRBJ2-3, with D maybe TRBD1 (6 bases). With 2 bases removed from V and 5 bases from J, the gap between germline ends came to 11 bases. Per the germline V gene, CDR1 is SGHTA and CDR2 is FQGTGA. This CDR3 spans 14 amino acids. The CDR3 is CASSLSGVGDTQYF. The CDR3 nucleotides read TGTGCCAGCAGCTTATCAGGGGTTGGAGATACGCAGTATTTT.

V usage is TRBV18 and J usage is TRBJ2-7; no definite D call. CDR3 length: 12 residues. Trimming cost V 2 bases and J 5 bases, with 7 bases left between them. Germline V gene sequence: CDR1 KGHSH, CDR2 LQKENI. The CDR3 DNA sequence: TGTGCCAGCTCACCAAATACGAACGAGCAGTACTTC. Protein: CASSPNTNEQYF.

The V and J genes are TRBV7-8 and TRBJ2-7; 7 bases line up with TRBD1. The CDR3 loop spans 15 amino acids. With V trimmed by 6 bases and J by 2 bases, 10 bases remained unmatched. Per germline, CDR1 SGHVS and CDR2 FQNEAQ. As DNA, the CDR3 is TGTGCCAGCAGGGCTAGACAGGGACCCACCTACGAGCAGTACTTC. Amino acids: CASRARQGPTYEQYF.

The chain uses TRBV4-1 and TRBJ1-2, with TRBD1 matching over 11 bases. Germline trimming cut 5 bases from V and 8 bases from J; bases unmatched to any gene: 7. The CDR3 totals 14 residues. Per the germline V gene, CDR1 is MGHRA and CDR2 is YSYEKL. The CDR3 loop reads CASSNRDRGIGYTF. The CDR3 nucleotides read TGCGCCAGCAGCAACCGGGACAGGGGGATCGGCTACACCTTC.

V and J are TRBV28 and TRBJ1-4, with TRBD1 identical over 10 bases. The trim removed 9 bases at V and 3 bases at J, leaving 4 bases unmatched. Germline V CDR1 and CDR2: MDHEN, SYDVKM. This CDR3 has 14 amino acids. CDR3 in amino acids: CASRDRGSNEKLFF. The CDR3 nucleotides are TGTGCCAGTCGGGACAGGGGATCTAATGAAAAACTGTTTTTT.

The chain links TRBV18 to TRBJ1-2; TRBD1 matches 7 bases. The CDR3 totals 14 residues. Germline CDR1 KGHSH, CDR2 LQKENI. Trimming at V came to 6 bases and at J to 2 bases, leaving 6 bases not matched to a gene. The DNA of the CDR3 is TGTGCCAGCTCTATGGACAGGTTCAACTATGGCTACACCTTC. It encodes CASSMDRFNYGYTF.

In its sample, this clone was seen a few times. The V and J genes are TRBV5-4 and TRBJ2-7; possible D gene TRBD1, 6 bases. The CDR3 is 16 amino acids. CDR1 is SGHNT and CDR2 is YYREEE in the germline V gene (reference sequence). V lost 5 bases and J lost 2, with 20 bases in between. CDR3 loop: CASSPGTPQEAYEQYF. The CDR3 DNA is TGTGCCAGCAGTCCCGGGACACCACAAGAAGCCTACGAGCAGTACTTC.

The V call is TRBV10-3, the J call TRBJ1-5; TRBD1 is a possible D gene (6 bases). The ends were cut back, 3 bases at V and 0 bases at J, with 9 bases in the middle. This CDR3 spans 15 amino acids. Looked up from germline, CDR1 is ENHRY and CDR2 is SYGVKD. CDR3 in DNA: TGTGCCATCAGTGATGGGGGCTATAGCAATCAGCCCCAGCATTTT. This gives the protein CAISDGGYSNQPQHF.

About this clone itself: Other nucleotide sequences from this sample produce the same CDR3. CDR3 DNA sequence: TGCGCCAGCAGTGATGCAGATACGCAGTATTTT. It yields the protein CASSDADTQYF. The chain has TRBV10-1 and TRBJ2-3; no firm D call. CDR1 is WNHNN and CDR2 is SYGVQD in the germline V gene (reference sequence). The CDR3 is 11 residues long. V lost 3 bases and J 4 bases, leaving 2 bases between the germline ends.

Only one count was recorded for this clone. The rearrangement joins TRBV27 to TRBJ2-3; TRBD2 might be the D (5 bases). This CDR3 is built from 14 residues. The V end was cut by 3 bases, the J end by 7 bases, with 14 bases between. Germline V CDR1 and CDR2: MNHEY, SMNVEV (reference sequence). DNA for the CDR3: TGTGCCAGCAGTTTCGCGGGCACCGTGAATACGCAGTATTTT. The encoded protein is CASSFAGTVNTQYF.

There are a few counts of this clone. The rearrangement uses TRBV6-5 and TRBJ1-1, with D hard to call. This CDR3 comprises 13 residues. V was cut by 0 bases and J by 3 bases, with 5 bases left in between. CDR1 is MNHEY and CDR2 is SVGAGI in the germline V gene. Here the CDR3 reads CASSYSADTEAFF. The CDR3 coding sequence is TGTGCCAGCAGTTACTCGGCGGACACTGAAGCTTTCTTT.

CDR3 amino acids: CASSVTGRENIQYF. CDR3 nucleotide sequence: TGTGCCAGTAGTGTTACCGGGAGAGAAAACATTCAGTACTTC. The chain has TRBV19 and TRBJ2-4; possible D gene TRBD2, 6 bases. V was cut by 5 bases and J by 5 bases, with 13 bases left in between. The germline CDR1 and CDR2 sequences are LNHDA and SQIVND (reference sequence). The CDR3 consists of 14 residues.

As to this clone: Given the absence of the conserved phenylalanine or tryptophan at the CDR3 end, a read error is likely. The DNA is left out, because the CDR3 cannot be placed on it with certainty; the CDR3 is given as TCRdb lists it. J is TRBJ2-3 and V is TRBV27; the table assigns TRBD2, which was not confirmed against the DNA. With termini counted, the CDR3 has 13 amino acids. Germline V CDR1 and CDR2: MNHEY, SMNVEV (reference sequence). The CDR3 protein is CASSLSGGGDFKV.

This chain links TRBV28 with TRBJ2-5; 11 positions agree with TRBD2. V lost 3 bases, J lost 4 bases, and 7 bases stayed unmatched. Germline V gives CDR1 MDHEN, CDR2 SYDVKM. CDR3 length: 16 residues. The CDR3 is CASSFTPGTSGETQYF. In DNA form, the CDR3 reads TGTGCCAGCAGTTTCACTCCCGGGACTAGCGGAGAGACCCAGTACTTC.

Note on this clone: This CDR3 is also generated by other DNA sequences in the sample. The chain recombines TRBV7-8 with TRBJ2-5; 7 positions agree with TRBD2. Trimming at V came to 5 bases and at J to 1 base, leaving 10 bases not matched to a gene. The CDR3 is 16 amino acids. CDR1 and CDR2 from the germline V gene are SGHVS and FQNEAQ. CDR3 amino acids: CASSPPLWEGQETQYF. The DNA of the CDR3 is TGTGCCAGCAGCCCGCCATTGTGGGAGGGCCAAGAGACCCAGTACTTC.

The chain links TRBV5-6 to TRBJ1-6; D ambiguous. Trimming removed 0 bases at V and 10 bases at J, with 14 bases between. In germline, CDR1 is SGHDT, CDR2 YYEEEE. CDR3 length equals 15 residues. CDR3 sequence (DNA): TGTGCCAGCAGCTTGGCTGCACTTACAAGGTCACCCCTCCACTTT. Its translation: CASSLAALTRSPLHF.

The J gene is TRBJ1-1, the V gene TRBV19; perhaps TRBD1 as D (5 bases). V lost 5 bases and J lost 6, with 10 bases in between. CDR3 length: 12 amino acids. Germline values: CDR1 LNHDA, CDR2 SQIVND (reference sequence). CDR3 nucleotide sequence: TGTGCCAGTAGTTGGGGGGACGCTGAAGCTTTCTTT. Translated: CASSWGDAEAFF.

A word on this clone: At one boundary the junction diverges from the germline segment, which might be a read error. Other DNA sequences in this specimen translate into the identical CDR3. The V gene is TRBV5-1, the J gene TRBJ1-2, with D possibly matching TRBD1 (5 bases). The CDR3 has 13 residues. Germline V gives CDR1 SGHRS, CDR2 YFSETQ. As DNA, the CDR3 is TGTGCCAGCAGCTTAGGGGCCATATATGGCTACACCTTC. It is translated as CASSLGAIYGYTF.

The sample holds a few counts of this clone. The CDR3 coding sequence is TGTGCCAGTAGTCTCAACTATGGCTACACCTTC. Amino acid sequence: CASSLNYGYTF. The rearrangement joins TRBV19 to TRBJ1-2; D is ambiguous. Trimming pared 5 bases from V and 2 bases from J, leaving 3 bases between. CDR1 is LNHDA and CDR2 is SQIVND in the germline V gene (reference sequence). The length of the CDR3 is 11 residues.

The chain links TRBV27 to TRBJ1-2; 12 bases agree with TRBD1. V shed 3 bases, J shed 8 bases, and the junction held 10 bases outside the gene matches. This CDR3 is 16 amino acids long. Per germline, CDR1 MNHEY and CDR2 SMNVEV (reference sequence). In DNA form, the CDR3 reads TGTGCCAGCAGTTTGGGCGGGACAGGGGGCTCTGGGGGCTACACCTTC. Encoded protein: CASSLGGTGGSGGYTF.

The chain uses TRBV5-1 and TRBJ2-2, with 10 bases aligning to TRBD2. This CDR3 region has 16 residues. The germline V gene encodes CDR1 SGHRS and CDR2 YFSETQ. The trim removed 4 bases at V and 4 bases at J, leaving 7 bases unmatched. The DNA for the CDR3 is TGCGCCAGCAGCCTCGGGCTAGCGGGAGCCACCGGGGAGCTGTTTTTT. This encodes CASSLGLAGATGELFF.

This sequence joins TRBV5-4 and TRBJ2-1; maybe TRBD2 (7 bases). Germline CDR1 is SGHNT and CDR2 is YYREEE (reference sequence). This CDR3 has 14 residues. Between the trimmed V and J ends, which lost 4 bases and 8 bases, there was a span of 16 bases. This chain's CDR3 is CASSRTQGRDEQFF. The CDR3 DNA reads as TGTGCCAGCAGCCGGACTCAGGGGAGGGATGAGCAGTTCTTC. Filled out from reference TRBV5-4 and TRBJ2-1, the complete variable domain reads ETGVTQSPTHLIKTRGQQVTLRCSSQSGHNTVSWYQQALGQGPQFIFQYYREEENGRGNFPPRFSGLQFPNYSSELNVNALELDDSALYLCASSRTQGRDEQFFGPGTRLTVL.